This TCR beta chain was obtained from a study of T cell clonality in common variable immunodeficiency. No CVID subject was ill or on immunomodulatory drugs when sampled. Study-wide results and limits: In common variable immunodeficiency, TCR beta chains reportedly carried fewer deletions and N-nucleotide insertions. TCRbeta clonality was increased in CVID versus healthy controls.

This clone was observed many times. Its target is not known. The data were produced by immunoSEQ multiplex PCR, yet TCRdb's version contains in-frame clones alone and is incomplete. In total the sample includes 30,000 to 40,000 clones, none of them seen once. Sequencing input: peripheral blood mononuclear cells. The sequence derives from a human donor with common variable immunodeficiency.

The part of the CDR3 DNA that was read is TGTGCCAGCTCAAGCCGGGACTCCGGGCGTTATGGAAACACC. Encoded protein: CASSSRDSGRYGNT. The whole CDR3 protein is CASSSRDSGRYGNTIYF. The chain links TRBV18 to TRBJ1-3, with a tentative D call TRBD1 (5 bases). The read terminates 3 residues ahead of where the CDR3 ends, so the germline J gene completes it. CDR3 length: 17 residues. Trimming shortened V by 5 bases and J by 3 bases, and 20 bases separated the two germline ends. The germline CDR1 and CDR2 sequences are KGHSH and LQKENI.